These 9 T cell receptor beta chains were all obtained from the same sample, sequenced in a study of blood T cells in healthy people across ages. The use of a sample-barcoded 5' primer and a J-beta primer mix characterized a second PCR of about 6 to 11 cycles. TCRdb re-called the 5' RACE reads with MiXCR, one entry per CDR3 protein. This repertoire shows 1.5 million to 2 million distinct CDR3 sequences, roughly 28% found once; its top ten account for around 7.7%. What was sequenced was blood. These receptors were taken from a woman under 40 in good health.

Comments on this clonotype: Since a much larger clone is just one base distant, this may be a read error. The chain carries TRBV12-3 or TRBV12-4 and TRBJ2-4; no definite D call. The CDR3 totals 13 residues. In nucleotides, the CDR3 is TGTGCCAGCGGTTTCAATTCGGCTGGCATTCAGTACTTC. Its translation: CASGFNSAGIQYF.

V gene TRBV20-1 combines with J gene TRBJ2-3; no reliable D call. Germline-derived CDR1 and CDR2 are DFQATT and SNEGSKA (reference sequence). This CDR3 is 15 amino acids long. With 2 bases removed from V and 2 bases from J, the gap between germline ends came to 14 bases. The CDR3 here is CSARRVSQITDTQYF. The CDR3 nucleotides are TGCAGTGCTAGAAGGGTGTCGCAGATCACAGATACGCAGTATTTT.

This clonotype occurred a few times. CDR3 coding DNA: TGTGCCACCAGCAGAGATCGCGGGACAGAGACCCAGTACTTC. As protein: CATSRDRGTETQYF. This chain uses TRBV15 with TRBJ2-5; tentatively, D is TRBD2 (6 bases). V was clipped by 0 bases and J by 4 bases, with 9 bases between them. Germline V gene lookup returns CDR1 LNHNV and CDR2 YYDKDF (reference sequence). This CDR3 has 14 amino acids.

The rearrangement links TRBV6-2 or TRBV6-3 to TRBJ2-5; TRBD1 matches at 9 bases. V was clipped by 0 bases and J by 3 bases; unmatched bases: 8. The CDR3 consists of 17 residues. Per the germline V gene, CDR1 is MNHEY and CDR2 is SVGEGT. This CDR3 is CASSYSRDRVSKETQYF. CDR3 in DNA: TGTGCCAGCAGTTACTCCCGGGACAGGGTTTCCAAAGAGACCCAGTACTTC.

The chain couples TRBV18 to TRBJ2-1; 9 bases align to TRBD2. V lost 4 bases to trimming and J lost 5 bases; unmatched junction nucleotides: 6. This CDR3 has 15 residues. The germline CDR1 and CDR2 sequences are KGHSH and LQKENI. CDR3 loop: CASSQNLAGDNEQFF. The CDR3 nucleotides are TGTGCCAGCTCACAGAATTTAGCGGGGGACAATGAGCAGTTCTTC.

In its sample, this clonotype was seen a few times. V gene TRBV4-3 combines with J gene TRBJ2-6; D gene unclear. The CDR3 sequence is 16 residues long. The V end was cut by 4 bases, the J end by 2 bases, with 12 bases between. Germline V CDR1 and CDR2: LGHNA, YSLEER. This CDR3 reads CASSRSFSTGANVLTF. The CDR3 DNA is TGCGCCAGCAGCCGTTCGTTTAGTACTGGGGCCAACGTCCTGACTTTC.

The genes are TRBV20-1 and TRBJ1-2; no clear D gene. Germline CDR1 DFQATT, CDR2 SNEGSKA (reference sequence). This CDR3 is 13 amino acids long. The V end lost 6 bases, the J end lost 3 bases, and 14 bases lay between the germline ends. CDR3 sequence (DNA): TGCAGTGCCCCAGAAGGGAGCGACTATGGCTACACCTTC. Protein: CSAPEGSDYGYTF.

The chain uses TRBV28 and TRBJ1-5; TRBD1 might be the D (6 bases). Germline V gives CDR1 MDHEN, CDR2 SYDVKM. The CDR3 consists of 19 residues. With 6 bases removed from V and 3 bases from J, the gap between germline ends came to 27 bases. CDR3 DNA sequence: TGTGCCAGCAGAAGGTGGCCTTTGGGGGACATAATGAACAATCAGCCCCAGCATTTT. Its protein product is CASRRWPLGDIMNNQPQHF.

The V call is TRBV29-1, the J call TRBJ1-1; D uncertain. This CDR3 region has 11 residues. With 4 bases removed from V and 4 bases from J, the gap between germline ends came to 7 bases. Germline lookup yields CDR1 SQVTM and CDR2 ANQGSEA. The CDR3 DNA sequence: TGCAGCGTTGTTGCGATCACTGAAGCTTTCTTT. Translated: CSVVAITEAFF.